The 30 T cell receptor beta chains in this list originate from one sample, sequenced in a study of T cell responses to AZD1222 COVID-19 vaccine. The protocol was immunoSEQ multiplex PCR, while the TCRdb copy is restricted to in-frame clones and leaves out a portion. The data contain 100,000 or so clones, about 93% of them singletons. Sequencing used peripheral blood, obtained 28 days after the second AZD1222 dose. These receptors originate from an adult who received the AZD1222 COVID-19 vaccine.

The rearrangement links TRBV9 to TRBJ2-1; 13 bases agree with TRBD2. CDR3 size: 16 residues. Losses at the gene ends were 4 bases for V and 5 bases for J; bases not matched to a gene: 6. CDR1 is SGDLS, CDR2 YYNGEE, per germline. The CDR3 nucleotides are TGTGCCAGCAGCTTCAGGGGGACTAGCGGGGACAATGAGCAGTTCTTC. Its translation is CASSFRGTSGDNEQFF.

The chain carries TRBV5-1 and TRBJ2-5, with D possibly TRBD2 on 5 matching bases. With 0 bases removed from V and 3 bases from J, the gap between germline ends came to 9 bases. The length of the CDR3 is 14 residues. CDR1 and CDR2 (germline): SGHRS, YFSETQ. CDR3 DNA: TGCGCCAGCAGCTTGGAGAACGGGGAAGAGACCCAGTACTTC. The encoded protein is CASSLENGEETQYF.

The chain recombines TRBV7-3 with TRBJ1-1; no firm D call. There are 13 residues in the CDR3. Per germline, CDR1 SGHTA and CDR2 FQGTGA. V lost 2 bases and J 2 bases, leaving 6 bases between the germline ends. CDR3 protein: CASSLQINTEAFF. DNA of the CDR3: TGTGCCAGCAGCTTACAGATTAACACTGAAGCTTTCTTT.

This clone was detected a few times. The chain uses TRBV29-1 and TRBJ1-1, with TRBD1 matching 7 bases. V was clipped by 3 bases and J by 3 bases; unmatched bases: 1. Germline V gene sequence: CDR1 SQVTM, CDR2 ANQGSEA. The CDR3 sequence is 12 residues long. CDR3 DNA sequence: TGCAGCGTTGACAGGGGGTACACTGAAGCTTTCTTT. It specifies CSVDRGYTEAFF. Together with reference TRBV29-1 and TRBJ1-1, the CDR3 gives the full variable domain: SAVISQKPSRDICQRGTSLTIQCQVDSQVTMMFWYRQQPGQSLTLIATANQGSEATYESGFVIDKFPISRPNLTFSTLTVSNMSPEDSSIYLCSVDRGYTEAFFGQGTRLTVV.

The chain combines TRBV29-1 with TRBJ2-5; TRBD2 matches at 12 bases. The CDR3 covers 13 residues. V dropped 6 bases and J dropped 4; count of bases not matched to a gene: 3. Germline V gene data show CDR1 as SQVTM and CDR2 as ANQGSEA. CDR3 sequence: CSVGLAGIETQYF. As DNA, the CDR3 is TGCAGCGTAGGACTAGCGGGGATAGAGACCCAGTACTTC.

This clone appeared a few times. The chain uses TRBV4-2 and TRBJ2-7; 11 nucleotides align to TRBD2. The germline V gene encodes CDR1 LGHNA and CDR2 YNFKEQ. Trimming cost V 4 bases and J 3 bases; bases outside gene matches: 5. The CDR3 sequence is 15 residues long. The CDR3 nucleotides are TGTGCCAGCAGCCGATCCACTAGCGGGAGCTACGAGCAGTACTTC. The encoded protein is CASSRSTSGSYEQYF.

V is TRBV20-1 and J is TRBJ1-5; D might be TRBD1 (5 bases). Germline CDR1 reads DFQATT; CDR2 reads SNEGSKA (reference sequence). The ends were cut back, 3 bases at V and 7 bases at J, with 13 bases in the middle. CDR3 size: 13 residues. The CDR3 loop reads CSASRGGDQPQHF. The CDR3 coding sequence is TGCAGTGCTAGTCGTGGAGGGGACCAGCCCCAGCATTTT.

CDR3: CASSGGQNNSPLHF. The CDR3 coding sequence is TGTGCCAGCTCGGGGGGACAGAATAATTCACCCCTCCACTTT. The rearrangement joins TRBV5-5 to TRBJ1-6; 7 bases map to TRBD1. Germline trimming cut 7 bases from V and 5 bases from J; bases unmatched to any gene: 6. Germline-derived CDR1 and CDR2 are SGHKS and YYEKEE (reference sequence). The CDR3 has 14 residues.

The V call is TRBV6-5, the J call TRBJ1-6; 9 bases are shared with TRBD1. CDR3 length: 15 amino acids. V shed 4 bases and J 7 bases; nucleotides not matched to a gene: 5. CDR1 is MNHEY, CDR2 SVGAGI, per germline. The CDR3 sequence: CASSSAGTGNSPLHF. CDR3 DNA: TGTGCCAGCAGTTCCGCCGGGACAGGGAATTCACCCCTCCACTTT.

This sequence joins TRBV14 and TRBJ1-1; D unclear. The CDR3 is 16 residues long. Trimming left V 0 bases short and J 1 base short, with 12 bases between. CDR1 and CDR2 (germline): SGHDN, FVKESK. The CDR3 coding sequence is TGTGCCAGCAGCCAAGATAGGTCTGAGTGGAACACTGAAGCTTTCTTT. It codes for CASSQDRSEWNTEAFF.

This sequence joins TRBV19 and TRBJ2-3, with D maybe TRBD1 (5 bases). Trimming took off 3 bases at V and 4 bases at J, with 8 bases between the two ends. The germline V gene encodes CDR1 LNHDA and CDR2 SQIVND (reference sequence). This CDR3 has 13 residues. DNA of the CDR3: TGTGCCAGTAGTATCCAGGGATCAGATACGCAGTATTTT. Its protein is CASSIQGSDTQYF.

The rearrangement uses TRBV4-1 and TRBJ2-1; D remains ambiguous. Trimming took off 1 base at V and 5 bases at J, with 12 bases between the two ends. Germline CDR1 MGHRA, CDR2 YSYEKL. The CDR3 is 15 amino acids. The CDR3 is CASSQGTVTNNEQFF. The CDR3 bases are TGCGCCAGCAGCCAAGGCACAGTAACCAACAATGAGCAGTTCTTC.

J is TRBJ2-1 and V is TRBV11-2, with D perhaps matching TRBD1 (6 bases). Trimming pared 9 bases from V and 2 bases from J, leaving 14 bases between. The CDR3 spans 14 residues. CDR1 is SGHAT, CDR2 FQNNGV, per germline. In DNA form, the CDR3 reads TGTGCCAGTGTCCCTGACAGGACCTACAATGAGCAGTTCTTC. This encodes CASVPDRTYNEQFF.

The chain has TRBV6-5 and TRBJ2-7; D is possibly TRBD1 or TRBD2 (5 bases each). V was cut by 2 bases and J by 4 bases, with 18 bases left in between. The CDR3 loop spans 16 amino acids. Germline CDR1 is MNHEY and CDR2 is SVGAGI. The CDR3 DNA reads TGTGCCAGCAGTTACAGAGGACACCGGGGCAGTTACGAGCAGTACTTC. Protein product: CASSYRGHRGSYEQYF.

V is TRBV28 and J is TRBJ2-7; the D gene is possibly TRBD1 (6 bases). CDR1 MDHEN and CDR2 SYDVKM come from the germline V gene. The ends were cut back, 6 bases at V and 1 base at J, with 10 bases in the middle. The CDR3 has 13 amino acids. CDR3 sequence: CASRLDSSYEQYF. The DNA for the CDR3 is TGTGCCAGCAGGCTGGACAGTTCCTACGAGCAGTACTTC.

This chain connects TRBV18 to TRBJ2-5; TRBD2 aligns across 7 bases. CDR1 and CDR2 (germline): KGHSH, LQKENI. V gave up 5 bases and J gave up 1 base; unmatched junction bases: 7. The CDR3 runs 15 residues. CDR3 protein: CASSVRLAFQETQYF. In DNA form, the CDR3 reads TGTGCCAGCTCAGTGAGACTAGCATTCCAAGAGACCCAGTACTTC. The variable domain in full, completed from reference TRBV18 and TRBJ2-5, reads NAGVMQNPRHLVRRRGQEARLRCSPMKGHSHVYWYRQLPEEGLKFMVYLQKENIIDESGMPKERFSAEFPKEGPSILRIQQVVRGDSAAYFCASSVRLAFQETQYFGPGTRLLVL.

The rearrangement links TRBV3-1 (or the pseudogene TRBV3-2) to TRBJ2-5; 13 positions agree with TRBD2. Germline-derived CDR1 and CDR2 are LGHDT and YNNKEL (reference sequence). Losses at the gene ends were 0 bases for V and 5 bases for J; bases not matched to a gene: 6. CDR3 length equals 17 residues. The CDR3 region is CASSQEGSGLAGETQYF. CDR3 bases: TGTGCCAGCAGCCAAGAAGGTTCGGGACTAGCGGGGGAGACCCAGTACTTC.

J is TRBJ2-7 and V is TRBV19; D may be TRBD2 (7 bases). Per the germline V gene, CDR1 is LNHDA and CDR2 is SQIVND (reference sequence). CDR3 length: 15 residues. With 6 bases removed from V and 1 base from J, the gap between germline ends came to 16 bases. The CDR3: CASRGRGTPSYEQYF. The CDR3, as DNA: TGTGCCAGTAGGGGGAGGGGGACGCCTTCCTACGAGCAGTACTTC.

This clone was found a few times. CDR3 nucleotides: TGTGCCAGCAGTTACCCCAGAGGAGGGGTCCTTGGCGAGCAGTACTTC. It codes for CASSYPRGGVLGEQYF. J is TRBJ2-7 and V is TRBV6-2 or TRBV6-3; maybe TRBD2 (6 bases). V shed 2 bases and J shed 6 bases, with 20 bases lying between them. The germline V gene has CDR1 MNHEY and CDR2 SVGEGT. This CDR3 comprises 16 residues.

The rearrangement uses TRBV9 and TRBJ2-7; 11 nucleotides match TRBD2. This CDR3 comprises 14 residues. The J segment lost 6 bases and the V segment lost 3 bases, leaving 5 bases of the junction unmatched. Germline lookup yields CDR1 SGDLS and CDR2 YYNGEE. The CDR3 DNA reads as TGTGCCAGCAGCGCGACTAGCGGGACTGGCGAGCAGTACTTC. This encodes CASSATSGTGEQYF.

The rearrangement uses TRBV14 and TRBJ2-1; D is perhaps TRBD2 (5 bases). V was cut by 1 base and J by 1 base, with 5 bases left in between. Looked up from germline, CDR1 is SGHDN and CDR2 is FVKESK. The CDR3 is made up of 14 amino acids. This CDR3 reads CASSQGGSYNEQFF. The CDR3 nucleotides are TGTGCCAGCAGCCAAGGCGGGTCCTACAATGAGCAGTTCTTC.

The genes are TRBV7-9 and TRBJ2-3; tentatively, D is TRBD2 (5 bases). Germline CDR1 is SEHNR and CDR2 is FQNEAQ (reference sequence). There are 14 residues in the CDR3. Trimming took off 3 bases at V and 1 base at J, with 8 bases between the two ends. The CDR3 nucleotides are TGTGCCAGCAGCTTTTCAGCGGGCACAGATACGCAGTATTTT. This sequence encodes CASSFSAGTDTQYF.

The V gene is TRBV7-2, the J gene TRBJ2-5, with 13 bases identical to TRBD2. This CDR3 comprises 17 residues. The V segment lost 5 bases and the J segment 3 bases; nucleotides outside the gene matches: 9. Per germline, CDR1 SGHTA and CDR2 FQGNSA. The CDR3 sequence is CASSPRLAGGPKETQYF. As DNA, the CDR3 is TGTGCCAGCAGCCCGAGACTAGCGGGGGGACCCAAAGAGACCCAGTACTTC.

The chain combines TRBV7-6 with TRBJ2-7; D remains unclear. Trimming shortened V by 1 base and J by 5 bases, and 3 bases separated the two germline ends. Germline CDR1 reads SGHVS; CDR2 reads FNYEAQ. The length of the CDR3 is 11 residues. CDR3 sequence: CASSLVDEQYF. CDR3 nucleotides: TGTGCCAGCAGCTTAGTGGACGAGCAGTACTTC.

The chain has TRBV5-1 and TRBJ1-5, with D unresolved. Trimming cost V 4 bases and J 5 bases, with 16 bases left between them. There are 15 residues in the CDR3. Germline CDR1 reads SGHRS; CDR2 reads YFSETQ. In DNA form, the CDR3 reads TGCGCCAGCAGCGCCGGAGGGTCGAGGGATCAGCCCCAGCATTTT. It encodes CASSAGGSRDQPQHF. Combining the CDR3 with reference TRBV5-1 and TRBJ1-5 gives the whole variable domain KAGVTQTPRYLIKTRGQQVTLSCSPISGHRSVSWYQQTPGQGLQFLFEYFSETQRNKGNFPGRFSGRQFSNSRSEMNVSTLELGDSALYLCASSAGGSRDQPQHFGDGTRLSIL.

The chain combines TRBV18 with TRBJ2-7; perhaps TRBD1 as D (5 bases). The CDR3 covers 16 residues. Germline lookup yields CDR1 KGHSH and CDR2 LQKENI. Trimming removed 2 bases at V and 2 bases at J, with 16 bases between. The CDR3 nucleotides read TGTGCCAGCTCACCAAAAGGGGCAGGTACCGCCTACGAGCAGTACTTC. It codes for CASSPKGAGTAYEQYF.

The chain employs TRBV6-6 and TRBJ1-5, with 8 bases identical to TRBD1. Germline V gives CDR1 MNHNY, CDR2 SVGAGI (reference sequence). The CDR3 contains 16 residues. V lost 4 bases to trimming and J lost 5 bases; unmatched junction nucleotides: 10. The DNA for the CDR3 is TGTGCCAGCAGTTCCCCGGGACAGGTGGGATATCAGCCCCAGCATTTT. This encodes CASSSPGQVGYQPQHF.

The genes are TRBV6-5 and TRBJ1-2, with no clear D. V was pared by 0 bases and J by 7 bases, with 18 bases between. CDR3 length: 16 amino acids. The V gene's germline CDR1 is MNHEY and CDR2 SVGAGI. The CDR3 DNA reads TGTGCCAGCAGTTACTCGATGATCCCCCCTCCGCGTGGCTACACCTTC. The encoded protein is CASSYSMIPPPRGYTF.

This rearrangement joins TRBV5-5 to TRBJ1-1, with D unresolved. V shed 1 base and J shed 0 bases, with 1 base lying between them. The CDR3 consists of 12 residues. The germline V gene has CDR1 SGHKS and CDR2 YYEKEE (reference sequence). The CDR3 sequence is CASSLMNTEAFF. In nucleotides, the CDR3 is TGTGCCAGCAGCTTGATGAACACTGAAGCTTTCTTT. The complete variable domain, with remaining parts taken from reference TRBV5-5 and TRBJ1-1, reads DAGVTQSPTHLIKTRGQQVTLRCSPISGHKSVSWYQQVLGQGPQFIFQYYEKEERGRGNFPDRFSARQFPNYSSELNVNALLLGDSALYLCASSLMNTEAFFGQGTRLTVV.

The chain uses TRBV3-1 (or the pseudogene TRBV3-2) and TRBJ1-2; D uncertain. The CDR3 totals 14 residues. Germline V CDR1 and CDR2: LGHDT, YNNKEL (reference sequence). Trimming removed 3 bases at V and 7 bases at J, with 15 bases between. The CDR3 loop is CASSQLDPSGGYTF. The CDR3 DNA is TGTGCCAGCAGCCAGTTGGACCCTTCGGGTGGCTACACCTTC.